Each of the 26 T cell receptor beta chains below was sequenced from the same sample in a study of blood T cell repertoires in COVID-19. Only in-frame clones appear in the TCRdb table, and some are missing; sequencing was by immunoSEQ multiplex PCR. The data show roughly 140,000 clones, 65% to 85% seen once. Sequencing was performed on peripheral blood. The receptor source for this set is a woman of 80 years or more with acute or convalescent COVID-19.

J is TRBJ2-3 and V is TRBV7-8, with 13 nucleotides matching TRBD2. Trimming at V came to 4 bases and at J to 5 bases, leaving 0 bases not matched to a gene. This CDR3 has 14 residues. Germline CDR1 is SGHVS and CDR2 is FQNEAQ. The CDR3 DNA sequence: TGTGCCAGCAGCTGGACTAGCGGGAGAGATACGCAGTATTTT. Translating gives CASSWTSGRDTQYF.

This clone appeared once. The genes are TRBV27 and TRBJ2-1; 10 positions match TRBD2. J lost 5 bases, V lost 3 bases, and 4 bases had no gene match. The CDR3 length is 15 residues. The germline V gene has CDR1 MNHEY and CDR2 SMNVEV (reference sequence). DNA of the CDR3: TGTGCCAGCAGTTTCCTAGCGGGAGTTCACAATGAGCAGTTCTTC. Its translation: CASSFLAGVHNEQFF.

The genes are TRBV7-9 and TRBJ1-4; D is possibly TRBD1 (5 bases). The ends were cut back, 2 bases at V and 7 bases at J, with 14 bases in the middle. The CDR3 has 15 residues. Germline V CDR1 and CDR2: SEHNR, FQNEAQ (reference sequence). The CDR3 sequence: CASSLSVGVSEKLFF. Written as DNA, the CDR3 is TGTGCCAGCAGCTTAAGTGTAGGGGTTAGTGAAAAACTGTTTTTT.

The V gene is TRBV7-9, the J gene TRBJ2-4; 12 nucleotides agree with TRBD1. Losses at the gene ends were 3 bases for V and 1 base for J; bases not matched to a gene: 7. The length of the CDR3 is 18 residues. Germline V gene lookup returns CDR1 SEHNR and CDR2 FQNEAQ (reference sequence). Written as DNA, the CDR3 is TGTGCCAGCAGCTTCCCGGGACAGGGGGCGTTGGCCAAAAACATTCAGTACTTC. This translates into CASSFPGQGALAKNIQYF.

The chain joins TRBV6-5 to TRBJ2-3; 8 bases agree with TRBD2. The ends lost 8 bases at V and 3 bases at J; junction bases unmatched: 10. This CDR3 is built from 15 residues. Looked up from germline, CDR1 is MNHEY and CDR2 is SVGAGI. CDR3 protein: CASGRRGAGTDTQYF. The CDR3 region has the DNA TGTGCCAGCGGCCGGCGGGGGGCCGGTACAGATACGCAGTATTTT.

The chain has TRBV6-5 and TRBJ1-5; TRBD1 aligns across 7 bases. V lost 6 bases to trimming and J lost 7 bases; unmatched junction nucleotides: 6. The CDR3 length is 13 residues. In germline, CDR1 is MNHEY, CDR2 SVGAGI. The CDR3 region has the DNA TGTGCCAGCAGGGTGACAGGGTTCCAGCCCCAGCATTTT. Translation gives CASRVTGFQPQHF.

The chain uses TRBV6-6 and TRBJ1-5, with D perhaps TRBD1 (6 bases). Per the germline V gene, CDR1 is MNHNY and CDR2 is SVGAGI (reference sequence). V shed 8 bases and J shed 3 bases, with 11 bases lying between them. The CDR3 is 13 residues long. The CDR3 region is CASSRTDNQPQHF. CDR3 in DNA: TGTGCCAGCTCGAGGACAGACAATCAGCCCCAGCATTTT.

This clone was counted between two and nine times. V usage is TRBV6-1 and J usage is TRBJ1-2, with unresolved D. The CDR3 covers 13 residues. CDR1 is MNHNS and CDR2 is SASEGT in the germline V gene. Trimming took 1 base from V and 4 from J, leaving 7 bases between them. CDR3 residues: CASSEVQRYGYTF. The DNA of the CDR3 is TGTGCCAGCAGTGAAGTACAACGCTATGGCTACACCTTC.

Comments on this clone: Being one base from a much bigger clone, this may be a read error. The chain employs TRBV7-8 and TRBJ1-5, with D perhaps TRBD1 (6 bases). The length of the CDR3 is 14 residues. Germline V lookup: CDR1 SGHVS, CDR2 FQNEAQ. Deletions cut 1 base from V and 6 bases from J, with 10 bases between. CDR3 coding DNA: TGTGCCAGCAGCTTAGGGGGGGGCGGTCAGCCCCAGCATTTT. Amino acid sequence: CASSLGGGGQPQHF.

This rearrangement joins TRBV27 to TRBJ1-5, with 10 bases matching TRBD1. The V gene's germline CDR1 is MNHEY and CDR2 SMNVEV (reference sequence). The J segment lost 2 bases and the V segment lost 10 bases, leaving 8 bases of the junction unmatched. The CDR3 has 15 residues. DNA of the CDR3: TGTGCCATCAAATCCGGGACAGGGGGCAATCAGCCCCAGCATTTT. Translation: CAIKSGTGGNQPQHF.

This sequence joins TRBV6-5 and TRBJ2-7; 12 bases map to TRBD2. V trimming: 7 bases; J trimming: 3 bases; junction bases outside the gene matches: 4. The germline V gene has CDR1 MNHEY and CDR2 SVGAGI. CDR3 size: 14 residues. The CDR3 sequence: CASKLAGGVYEQYF. DNA of the CDR3: TGTGCCAGCAAACTAGCGGGGGGCGTCTACGAGCAGTACTTC.

This clone was detected once. The CDR3 DNA is TGTGCCATCAGTCGGACTAGCGGGGGGGCCGGGGACATTCAGTACTTC. Translated: CAISRTSGGAGDIQYF. The chain employs TRBV10-3 and TRBJ2-4; TRBD2 aligns across 15 bases. Germline V gives CDR1 ENHRY, CDR2 SYGVKD. There are 16 residues in the CDR3. J gave up 8 bases and V 5 bases, and 7 bases lay outside the gene matches.

V gene TRBV4-1 combines with J gene TRBJ1-6, with D possibly being TRBD1 (5 bases). Germline V lookup: CDR1 MGHRA, CDR2 YSYEKL. The V and J ends lost 3 bases and 9 bases respectively, with 12 bases between them. The CDR3 is 14 residues long. CDR3 coding DNA: TGCGCCAGCAGCCAGCCGACAGATGGTTCACCCCTCCACTTT. Its protein product is CASSQPTDGSPLHF.

V usage is TRBV7-3 and J usage is TRBJ2-2; 12 bases are a match to TRBD2. CDR3 length: 16 amino acids. Germline V gives CDR1 SGHTA, CDR2 FQGTGA. With V trimmed by 4 bases and J by 0 bases, 0 bases remained unmatched. CDR3 coding DNA: TGTGCCAGCAGCTCTAGCGGGGGGGCGAACACCGGGGAGCTGTTTTTT. This encodes CASSSSGGANTGELFF.

This chain connects TRBV9 to TRBJ1-1; TRBD1 agrees at 7 bases. From germline, CDR1 is SGDLS and CDR2 YYNGEE. The CDR3 runs to 14 residues. The V gene end was trimmed by 3 bases and the J gene end by 5 bases; junction bases not matched to a gene: 7. The CDR3 region is CASSALRGKTEAFF. The DNA for the CDR3 is TGTGCCAGCAGCGCGCTCAGGGGGAAGACTGAAGCTTTCTTT.

A few counts support this clone. This chain connects TRBV30 to TRBJ1-6; D gene ambiguous. This CDR3 region has 13 residues. V was shortened by 3 bases and J by 4 bases, with 7 bases between the two germline ends. Germline V gives CDR1 GTSNPN, CDR2 SVGIG (reference sequence). CDR3 residues: CAWRGEYNSPLHF. CDR3 coding DNA: TGTGCCTGGAGGGGAGAATATAATTCACCCCTCCACTTT.

The sample holds a few counts of this clone. V is TRBV30 and J is TRBJ1-1; no clear D. The V end was cut by 3 bases, the J end by 0 bases, with 11 bases between. The CDR3 runs 14 residues. Germline CDR1 is GTSNPN and CDR2 is SVGIG (reference sequence). The CDR3 is CAWRYGGMNTEAFF. The CDR3 nucleotides are TGTGCCTGGAGATATGGCGGAATGAACACTGAAGCTTTCTTT.

This clone was observed a handful of times. V usage is TRBV7-2 and J usage is TRBJ2-1; possible D gene TRBD1, 6 bases. Per the germline V gene, CDR1 is SGHTA and CDR2 is FQGNSA. The CDR3 has 13 amino acids. V lost 4 bases to trimming and J lost 10 bases, with 14 bases between them. This chain's CDR3 is CASSSTGIGEQFF. The CDR3 bases are TGTGCCAGCAGCTCCACAGGGATAGGGGAGCAGTTCTTC.

A single count supports this clone. The CDR3 reads CASSQRTEGEQYF. The CDR3, as DNA: TGTGCCAGCAGCCAGCGGACTGAAGGGGAGCAGTACTTC. The chain employs TRBV5-5 and TRBJ2-7, with D possibly matching TRBD2 (5 bases). Per the germline V gene, CDR1 is SGHKS and CDR2 is YYEKEE (reference sequence). The CDR3 is made up of 13 amino acids. Trimming removed 4 bases from V and 7 bases from J, with 15 bases in between.

This chain uses TRBV27 with TRBJ1-2, with a possible D match to TRBD1 (5 bases). V was trimmed by 3 bases and J by 4 bases, leaving 9 bases between them. Germline CDR1 and CDR2: MNHEY and SMNVEV (reference sequence). This CDR3 is 13 amino acids long. CDR3 nucleotide sequence: TGTGCCAGCAGTTTGCGGACAAGCTATGGCTACACCTTC. Amino acid sequence: CASSLRTSYGYTF.

The chain uses TRBV30 and TRBJ1-5; D possibly corresponds to TRBD1 (5 bases). Germline loops: CDR1 GTSNPN, CDR2 SVGIG (reference sequence). This CDR3 has 14 amino acids. Trimming cost V 0 bases and J 6 bases, with 12 bases left between them. The CDR3 DNA is TGTGCCTGGAGTGTAGGTGGGGCCAGTCAGCCCCAGCATTTT. Its translation: CAWSVGGASQPQHF.

The chain links TRBV7-2 to TRBJ2-7; 9 bases agree with TRBD2. Trimming took 5 bases from V and 7 from J; bases not matched to a gene: 15. The length of the CDR3 is 16 residues. CDR1 and CDR2 from the germline V gene are SGHTA and FQGNSA. The CDR3 coding sequence is TGTGCCAGCAGCGAGGGGTATGGTAGCGGGGGTCGGGAGCAGTACTTC. Encoded protein: CASSEGYGSGGREQYF.

CDR3 protein: CASSPAGQAGYGYTF. The CDR3 region has the DNA TGTGCCAGCAGCCCAGCCGGACAGGCGGGGTATGGCTACACCTTC. The chain joins TRBV4-2 to TRBJ1-2; 7 nucleotides match TRBD1. This CDR3 contains 15 residues. Germline V lookup: CDR1 LGHNA, CDR2 YNFKEQ. Unmatched junction bases numbered 10, after V lost 4 bases and J lost 5 bases.

V usage is TRBV27 and J usage is TRBJ2-7; TRBD2 aligns across 9 bases. CDR1 and CDR2 from the germline V gene are MNHEY and SMNVEV (reference sequence). The ends lost 6 bases at V and 5 bases at J; junction bases unmatched: 14. CDR3 length: 16 residues. CDR3 residues: CASSSTSGAGGNEQYF. The CDR3 DNA reads as TGTGCCAGCAGCTCAACTTCTGGGGCGGGGGGGAACGAGCAGTACTTC.

This rearrangement joins TRBV11-2 to TRBJ1-2, with 9 bases aligning to TRBD1. J was trimmed by 5 bases and V by 7 bases; bases with no gene match: 14. Germline V gene lookup returns CDR1 SGHAT and CDR2 FQNNGV. The CDR3 is 16 amino acids. The CDR3 DNA follows: TGTGCCAGCACCCGAGAACAGGGGGCGCCTGAATATGGCTACACCTTC. It codes for CASTREQGAPEYGYTF.

The chain employs TRBV5-4 and TRBJ1-5; tentative D call: TRBD1 (5 bases). Trimming left V 0 bases short and J 6 bases short, with 10 bases between. Germline loops: CDR1 SGHNT, CDR2 YYREEE (reference sequence). This CDR3 has 14 amino acids. The DNA for the CDR3 is TGTGCCAGCAGCTTGGGGGGGGATGGTCAGCCCCAGCATTTT. As protein: CASSLGGDGQPQHF.